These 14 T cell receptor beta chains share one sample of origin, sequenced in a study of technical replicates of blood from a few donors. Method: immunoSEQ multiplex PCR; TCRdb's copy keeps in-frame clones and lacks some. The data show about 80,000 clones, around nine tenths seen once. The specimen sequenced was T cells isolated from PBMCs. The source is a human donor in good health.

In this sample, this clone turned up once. The DNA of the CDR3 is TGTGCCAGCAGCCAACTAAGCGTACAGAACACCGGGGAGCTGTTTTTT. Translation gives CASSQLSVQNTGELFF. The chain links TRBV14 to TRBJ2-2; no clear D gene. This CDR3 region has 16 residues. The ends were cut back, 2 bases at V and 1 base at J, with 11 bases in the middle. Looked up from germline, CDR1 is SGHDN and CDR2 is FVKESK.

The CDR3 is CSVGGLTGADTQYF. The CDR3 DNA reads as TGCAGCGTCGGGGGGTTAACGGGCGCAGATACGCAGTATTTT. The chain carries TRBV29-1 and TRBJ2-3; 7 bases are a match to TRBD2. This CDR3 region has 14 residues. CDR1 and CDR2 (germline): SQVTM, ANQGSEA. J gave up 4 bases and V 6 bases, and 10 bases lay outside the gene matches.

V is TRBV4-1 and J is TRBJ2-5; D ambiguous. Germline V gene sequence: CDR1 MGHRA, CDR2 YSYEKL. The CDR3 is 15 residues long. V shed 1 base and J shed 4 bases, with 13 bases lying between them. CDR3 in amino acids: CASSQGIQVAETQYF. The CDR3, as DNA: TGCGCCAGCAGCCAAGGTATTCAGGTGGCAGAGACCCAGTACTTC.

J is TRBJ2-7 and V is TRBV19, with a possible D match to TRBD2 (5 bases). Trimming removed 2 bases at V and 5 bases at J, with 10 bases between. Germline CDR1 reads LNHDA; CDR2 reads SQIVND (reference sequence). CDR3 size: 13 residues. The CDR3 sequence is CASSIRTSNEQYF. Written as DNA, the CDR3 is TGTGCCAGTAGTATACGAACTAGTAACGAGCAGTACTTC.

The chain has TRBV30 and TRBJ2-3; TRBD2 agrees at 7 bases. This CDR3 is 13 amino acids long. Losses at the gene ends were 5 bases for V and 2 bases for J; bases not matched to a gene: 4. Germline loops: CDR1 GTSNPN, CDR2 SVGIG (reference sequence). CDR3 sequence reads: CAWVSGFTDTQYF. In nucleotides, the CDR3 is TGTGCCTGGGTTAGCGGGTTCACAGATACGCAGTATTTT.

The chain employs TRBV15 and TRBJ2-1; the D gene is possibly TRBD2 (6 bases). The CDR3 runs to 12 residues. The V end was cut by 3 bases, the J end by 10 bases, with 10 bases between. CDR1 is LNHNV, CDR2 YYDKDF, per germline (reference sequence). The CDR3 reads CATSRSGGEQFF. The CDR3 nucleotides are TGTGCCACCAGCAGGAGTGGAGGGGAGCAGTTCTTC.

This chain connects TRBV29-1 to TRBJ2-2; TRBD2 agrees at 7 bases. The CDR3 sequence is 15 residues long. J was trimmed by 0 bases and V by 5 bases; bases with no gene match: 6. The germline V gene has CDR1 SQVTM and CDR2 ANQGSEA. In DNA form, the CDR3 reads TGCAGCGTTAGGTTGCTAGCGGCGAACACCGGGGAGCTGTTTTTT. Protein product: CSVRLLAANTGELFF.

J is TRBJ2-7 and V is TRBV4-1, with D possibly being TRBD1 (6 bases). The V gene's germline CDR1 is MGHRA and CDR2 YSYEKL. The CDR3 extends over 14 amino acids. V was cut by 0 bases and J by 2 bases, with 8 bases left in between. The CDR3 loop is CASSQEQGPYEQYF. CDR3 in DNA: TGCGCCAGCAGCCAAGAACAGGGCCCCTACGAGCAGTACTTC.

CDR3 in amino acids: CASSKTGSGNTIYF. The CDR3 DNA is TGTGCCAGCAGCAAAACAGGGTCTGGAAACACCATATATTTT. The chain couples TRBV7-9 to TRBJ1-3, with D possibly TRBD1 on 6 matching bases. The germline CDR1 and CDR2 sequences are SEHNR and FQNEAQ (reference sequence). V was cut by 5 bases and J by 1 base, with 9 bases left in between. The CDR3 length is 14 residues.

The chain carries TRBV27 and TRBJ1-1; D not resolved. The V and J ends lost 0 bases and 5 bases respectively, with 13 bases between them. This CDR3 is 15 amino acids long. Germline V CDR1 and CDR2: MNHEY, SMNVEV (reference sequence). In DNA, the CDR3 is TGTGCCAGCAGTTTATCGAGCGGGTTGTGGACTGAAGCTTTCTTT. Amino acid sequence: CASSLSSGLWTEAFF.

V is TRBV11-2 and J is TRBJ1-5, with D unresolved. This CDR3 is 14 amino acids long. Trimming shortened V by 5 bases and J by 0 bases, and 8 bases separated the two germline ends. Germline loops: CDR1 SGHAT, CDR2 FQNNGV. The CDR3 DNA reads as TGTGCCAGCAGCCATGTCCATAGCAATCAGCCCCAGCATTTT. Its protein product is CASSHVHSNQPQHF.

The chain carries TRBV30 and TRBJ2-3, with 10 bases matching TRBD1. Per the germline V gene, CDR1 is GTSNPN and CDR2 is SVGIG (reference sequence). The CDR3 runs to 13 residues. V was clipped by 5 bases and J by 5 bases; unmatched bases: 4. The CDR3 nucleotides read TGTGCCTGGGGGACAGGGGTTGGAGATACGCAGTATTTT. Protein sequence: CAWGTGVGDTQYF.

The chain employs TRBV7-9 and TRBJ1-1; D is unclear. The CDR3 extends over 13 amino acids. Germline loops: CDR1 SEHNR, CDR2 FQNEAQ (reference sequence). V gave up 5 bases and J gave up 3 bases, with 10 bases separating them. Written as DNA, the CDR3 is TGTGCCAGCAGCCTCAACAGAGACACTGAAGCTTTCTTT. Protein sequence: CASSLNRDTEAFF.

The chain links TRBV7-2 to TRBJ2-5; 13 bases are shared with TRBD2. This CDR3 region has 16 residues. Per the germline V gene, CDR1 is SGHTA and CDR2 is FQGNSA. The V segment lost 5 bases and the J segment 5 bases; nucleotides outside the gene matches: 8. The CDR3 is CASSTGTSGITETQYF. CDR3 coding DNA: TGTGCCAGCAGCACCGGGACTAGCGGGATCACGGAGACCCAGTACTTC.